A selection of T cell receptor beta chains follows, all from one sample in a study of identical twins. TCRdb re-called the 5' RACE reads with MiXCR, one entry per CDR3 protein. The repertoire holds around 530,000 distinct CDR3 sequences, with roughly 15% as singletons. The same sample was also used in a study of yellow fever vaccine responses in identical twins.

The specimen sequenced was CD4+ T cells sorted from blood. The receptors were sampled from a woman aged 18-29 years in good health. CDR3s include the opening cysteine and the closing phenylalanine or tryptophan. D genes are given only for firm matches. Clone sizes are given selectively: once, few, many, or a class where the clone is expanded.

CDR3 protein: CASTWGRKNSPLHF; CDR3 DNA: TGTGCCAGCACCTGGGGGAGGAAGAATTCACCCCTCCACTTT; V gene: TRBV12-3/TRBV12-4; J gene: TRBJ1-6; D gene: -; CDR3 length: 14; clone size: -
CDR3 protein: CASRYSGGRTDTQYF; CDR3 DNA: TGCGCCAGCAGATATAGCGGGGGGCGCACAGATACGCAGTATTTT; V gene: TRBV5-1; J gene: TRBJ2-3; D gene: TRBD2; CDR3 length: 15; clone size: -
CDR3 protein: CASSASGTEDFLYGYTF; CDR3 DNA: TGTGCCAGCAGCGCATCCGGGACAGAGGATTTCCTTTATGGCTACACCTTC; V gene: TRBV7-8; J gene: TRBJ1-2; D gene: TRBD1; CDR3 length: 17; clone size: few
CDR3 protein: CASSLFPKDTEAFF; CDR3 DNA: TGCGCCAGCAGCTTGTTTCCCAAGGACACTGAAGCTTTCTTT; V gene: TRBV5-1; J gene: TRBJ1-1; D gene: -; CDR3 length: 14; clone size: many
CDR3 protein: CASSESGVGMRMSTDTQYF; CDR3 DNA: TGCGCCAGCAGTGAGTCAGGGGTGGGTATGCGGATGAGCACAGATACGCAGTATTTT; V gene: TRBV10-1; J gene: TRBJ2-3; D gene: -; CDR3 length: 19; clone size: -
CDR3 protein: CASSQAGLQETQYF; CDR3 DNA: TGTGCCAGCAGCCAAGCAGGACTACAAGAGACCCAGTACTTC; V gene: TRBV4-2; J gene: TRBJ2-5; D gene: -; CDR3 length: 14; clone size: few
CDR3 protein: CASSPWVGDQPQHF; CDR3 DNA: TGTGCCAGCAGCCCATGGGTGGGCGATCAGCCCCAGCATTTT; V gene: TRBV7-2; J gene: TRBJ1-5; D gene: -; CDR3 length: 14; clone size: -
CDR3 protein: CASLKRTGDNEQFF; CDR3 DNA: TGTGCCAGCCTAAAGAGGACGGGGGACAATGAGCAGTTCTTC; V gene: TRBV2; J gene: TRBJ2-1; D gene: -; CDR3 length: 14; clone size: few
CDR3 protein: CASSAAVGLNYGYTF; CDR3 DNA: TGTGCCAGCAGTGCCGCGGTAGGCCTTAACTATGGCTACACCTTC; V gene: TRBV6-4; J gene: TRBJ1-2; D gene: -; CDR3 length: 15; clone size: few
CDR3 protein: CSVEDRAVRAYGYTF; CDR3 DNA: TGCAGCGTTGAAGATCGGGCAGTGCGGGCCTATGGCTACACCTTC; V gene: TRBV29-1; J gene: TRBJ1-2; D gene: -; CDR3 length: 15; clone size: few
CDR3 protein: CASSVAGPLNTEAFF; CDR3 DNA: TGTGCCAGCAGCGTAGCGGGGCCCCTGAACACTGAAGCTTTCTTT; V gene: TRBV9; J gene: TRBJ1-1; D gene: -; CDR3 length: 15; clone size: -
CDR3 protein: CASQPGTGLHEQYF; CDR3 DNA: TGTGCCAGCCAGCCCGGGACAGGGTTGCACGAGCAGTACTTC; V gene: TRBV2; J gene: TRBJ2-7; D gene: TRBD1; CDR3 length: 14; clone size: -
CDR3 protein: CSAMRSEQYF; CDR3 DNA: TGCAGTGCTATGAGATCCGAGCAGTACTTC; V gene: TRBV20-1; J gene: TRBJ2-7; D gene: -; CDR3 length: 10; clone size: -
CDR3 protein: CASIGVFGDRRVDTQYF; CDR3 DNA: TGTGCCAGCATCGGGGTGTTCGGGGACAGGAGGGTAGATACGCAGTATTTT; V gene: TRBV25-1; J gene: TRBJ2-3; D gene: TRBD1; CDR3 length: 17; clone size: -
CDR3 protein: CATSDSGLAMDEQFF; CDR3 DNA: TGTGCCACCAGTGATTCGGGACTAGCGATGGATGAGCAGTTCTTC; V gene: TRBV24-1; J gene: TRBJ2-1; D gene: TRBD2; CDR3 length: 15; clone size: few
CDR3 protein: CASSLSPQGIHGYTF; CDR3 DNA: TGTGCCAGCAGTTTGTCACCACAGGGTATTCATGGCTACACCTTC; V gene: TRBV28; J gene: TRBJ1-2; D gene: -; CDR3 length: 15; clone size: few
CDR3 protein: CASSKEDRGNMETQYF; CDR3 DNA: TGTGCCAGCAGCAAAGAGGACAGGGGGAACATGGAGACCCAGTACTTC; V gene: TRBV21-1; J gene: TRBJ2-5; D gene: -; CDR3 length: 16; clone size: few